These 13 T cell receptor beta chains were sequenced from one sample in a study of shared clonotypes between healthy human individuals. Measured with immunoSEQ multiplex PCR; TCRdb has only the in-frame clones, and not every one. This table holds 2 million to 2.5 million clones, 93% found once. The sequenced sample was naive CD4+ T cells from PBMCs. The subset is: CD45RA+ positively selected. The receptors were gathered from a man younger than 35 in good health. Some clones in this sample may be carry-over from other donors' samples.

DNA of the CDR3: TGTGCCAGCTCACCAAACAGTGATTACTTTAACTATGGCTACACCTTC. Translation gives CASSPNSDYFNYGYTF. J is TRBJ1-2 and V is TRBV18, with D unresolved. V was clipped by 2 bases and J by 1 base, with 14 bases between them. From germline, CDR1 is KGHSH and CDR2 LQKENI. The CDR3 is 16 residues long.

The chain carries TRBV13 and TRBJ2-2; 7 nucleotides agree with TRBD2. CDR1 is PRHDT, CDR2 FYEKMQ, per germline (reference sequence). There are 14 residues in the CDR3. Trimming cost V 5 bases and J 6 bases; bases outside gene matches: 6. As DNA, the CDR3 is TGTGCCAGCAGCCCGAGAGCGGGGTCCGGGGAGCTGTTTTTT. Residues: CASSPRAGSGELFF.

This chain connects TRBV28 to TRBJ2-7, with 8 bases aligning to TRBD1. This CDR3 comprises 15 residues. Germline CDR1 MDHEN, CDR2 SYDVKM. J was trimmed by 2 bases and V by 5 bases; bases with no gene match: 8. The DNA for the CDR3 is TGTGCCAGCAGTCCGATCCCGACAGGGGCCTACGAGCAGTACTTC. Amino acids: CASSPIPTGAYEQYF.

As concerns this clone: Other DNA variants within this sample encode the same CDR3. The rearrangement uses TRBV29-1 and TRBJ1-1, with a possible D match to TRBD1 (6 bases). The germline V gene has CDR1 SQVTM and CDR2 ANQGSEA. There are 12 residues in the CDR3. Trimming pared 5 bases from V and 4 bases from J, leaving 11 bases between. The CDR3, as DNA: TGCAGCGTTCGGAGGGGGATCACTGAAGCTTTCTTT. Encoded protein: CSVRRGITEAFF.

With respect to this clone: In the same sample, other DNA sequences code for this CDR3. J is TRBJ2-7 and V is TRBV2, with D unclear. Trimming pared 5 bases from V and 3 bases from J, leaving 5 bases between. Germline values: CDR1 SNHLY, CDR2 FYNNEI. CDR3 size: 11 residues. The CDR3 DNA is TGTGCCAGCAGTTACAGCTACGAGCAGTACTTC. Translated, it gives CASSYSYEQYF.

The chain joins TRBV2 to TRBJ2-7; no definite D call. The CDR3 is made up of 12 amino acids. V was shortened by 3 bases and J by 3 bases, with 6 bases between the two germline ends. The germline V gene encodes CDR1 SNHLY and CDR2 FYNNEI. CDR3 DNA: TGTGCCAGCAGTGATCGACTCTACGAGCAGTACTTC. Amino acid sequence: CASSDRLYEQYF. Supplemented by reference TRBV2 and TRBJ2-7, the full variable domain reads EPEVTQTPSHQVTQMGQEVILRCVPISNHLYFYWYRQILGQKVEFLVSFYNNEISEKSEIFDDQFSVERPDGSNFTLKIRSTKLEDSAMYFCASSDRLYEQYFGPGTRLTVT.

V usage is TRBV4-1 and J usage is TRBJ2-3; TRBD2 aligns across 12 bases. Germline CDR1 and CDR2: MGHRA and YSYEKL. The J segment lost 2 bases and the V segment lost 5 bases, leaving 5 bases of the junction unmatched. The length of the CDR3 is 16 residues. The DNA for the CDR3 is TGCGCCAGCAGCATTACTAGCGGGAGGCCCACAGATACGCAGTATTTT. Protein: CASSITSGRPTDTQYF.

Points on this clone: Within the sample, other DNA sequences also encode this same CDR3. The gene calls are TRBV29-1 and TRBJ1-1; 8 positions match TRBD1. With 7 bases clipped from V and 1 base from J, the junction kept 5 bases outside the gene matches. The CDR3 loop spans 13 amino acids. Germline lookup yields CDR1 SQVTM and CDR2 ANQGSEA. CDR3 amino acids: CSGRTGRNTEAFF. For the CDR3, the DNA is TGCAGCGGTCGGACAGGGAGGAACACTGAAGCTTTCTTT. Full variable domain (remainder filled in from reference TRBV29-1 and TRBJ1-1): SAVISQKPSRDICQRGTSLTIQCQVDSQVTMMFWYRQQPGQSLTLIATANQGSEATYESGFVIDKFPISRPNLTFSTLTVSNMSPEDSSIYLCSGRTGRNTEAFFGQGTRLTVV.

The rearrangement joins TRBV6-5 to TRBJ1-2, with 7 positions matching TRBD1. The CDR3 is 16 amino acids. Germline CDR1 MNHEY, CDR2 SVGAGI. The V and J ends lost 1 base and 2 bases, in that order; junction bases with no gene match: 7. The CDR3 DNA follows: TGTGCCAGCAGTTACTACACAGGGGCAGCGAACTATGGCTACACCTTC. Residues: CASSYYTGAANYGYTF.

In this sample, this clone turned up once. The J gene is TRBJ2-7, the V gene TRBV5-4; TRBD2 agrees at 9 bases. CDR3 length: 13 amino acids. Germline CDR1 and CDR2: SGHNT and YYREEE (reference sequence). V dropped 9 bases and J dropped 3; count of bases not matched to a gene: 7. CDR3 sequence reads: CATEKRGDYEQYF. CDR3 nucleotide sequence: TGTGCCACCGAAAAGCGGGGGGACTACGAGCAGTACTTC.

The J gene is TRBJ1-4, the V gene TRBV28; D not resolved. Trimming cost V 2 bases and J 0 bases, with 10 bases left between them. CDR3 length: 16 residues. Germline V gives CDR1 MDHEN, CDR2 SYDVKM. The CDR3 nucleotides are TGTGCCAGCAGTTTAGATTACAGTGCAACTAATGAAAAACTGTTTTTT. Protein: CASSLDYSATNEKLFF.

This sequence joins TRBV2 and TRBJ2-3, with 9 positions matching TRBD2. The CDR3 contains 13 residues. J lost 4 bases, V lost 7 bases, and 3 bases had no gene match. Germline values: CDR1 SNHLY, CDR2 FYNNEI. Here the CDR3 reads CASNSGRSDTQYF. CDR3 DNA sequence: TGTGCCAGCAACAGCGGGAGGTCAGATACGCAGTATTTT.

The chain has TRBV25-1 and TRBJ1-1; D not resolved. This CDR3 comprises 11 residues. Germline CDR1 MGHDK, CDR2 SYGVNS. V lost 4 bases and J lost 11, with 11 bases in between. The CDR3 is CASSATSVAFF. The CDR3 nucleotides are TGTGCCAGCAGTGCGACCTCCGTGGCTTTCTTT.